The next 19 T cell receptor beta chains were all read from a single sample in a study of blood T cells in healthy people across ages. Primers used in a second PCR of about 7 to 12 cycles were a sample-barcoded 5' primer and a J-beta primer mix. TCRdb re-analysed the 5' RACE reads in MiXCR, keeping a single row per CDR3 protein. The sample holds some 1.5 million distinct CDR3 sequences, over 25% seen once. The source material was blood. The receptors were sampled from a woman aged 25 to 39 in good health.

This clonotype occurred many times. V is TRBV6-2 or TRBV6-3 and J is TRBJ2-1; D remains ambiguous. V gave up 0 bases and J gave up 0 bases, with 15 bases separating them. The CDR3 is 18 amino acids. Germline assignment: CDR1 MNHEY and CDR2 SVGEGT. The CDR3 DNA follows: TGTGCCAGCAGTTACTCTCTGCCGCGAGACTTCTCCTACAATGAGCAGTTCTTC. Translating gives CASSYSLPRDFSYNEQFF.

The table lists this clonotype with a few counts. The rearrangement joins TRBV29-1 to TRBJ1-4, with TRBD1 as a possible D gene (6 bases). The ends were cut back, 4 bases at V and 8 bases at J, with 17 bases in the middle. The CDR3 is 14 residues long. In germline, CDR1 is SQVTM, CDR2 ANQGSEA. Here the CDR3 reads CSVGLGGAGEKLFF. CDR3 nucleotides: TGCAGCGTTGGCCTGGGGGGGGCGGGAGAAAAACTGTTTTTT.

This clonotype was picked up a small number of times. This sequence joins TRBV20-1 and TRBJ1-5; TRBD1 aligns across 8 bases. The ends lost 2 bases at V and 7 bases at J; junction bases unmatched: 7. Germline V gene data show CDR1 as DFQATT and CDR2 as SNEGSKA (reference sequence). CDR3 length: 14 residues. The CDR3 region is CSARYQGARQPQHF. The CDR3 coding sequence is TGCAGTGCTAGATATCAGGGGGCAAGGCAGCCCCAGCATTTT.

The V gene is TRBV3-1, the J gene TRBJ1-3; D may be TRBD1 (5 bases). This CDR3 spans 16 amino acids. Germline loops: CDR1 LGHDT, CDR2 YNNKEL (reference sequence). V gave up 0 bases and J gave up 4 bases, with 13 bases separating them. Here the CDR3 reads CASSQEPGARGNTIYF. The CDR3 bases are TGTGCCAGCAGCCAAGAGCCCGGGGCGCGGGGAAACACCATATATTTT.

This clonotype was counted many times. The rearrangement joins TRBV29-1 to TRBJ2-7, with 10 bases aligning to TRBD1. V lost 1 base to trimming and J lost 3 bases; unmatched junction nucleotides: 6. Germline V gene lookup returns CDR1 SQVTM and CDR2 ANQGSEA. CDR3 length equals 15 residues. The CDR3 nucleotides read TGCAGCGTTGAAGCCATGACAGGGGGCCACTACGAGCAGTACTTC. Translated: CSVEAMTGGHYEQYF.

This clonotype appeared many times. The CDR3 loop is CASKSGAGNEQFF. CDR3 sequence (DNA): TGTGCCAGCAAATCTGGAGCTGGCAATGAGCAGTTCTTC. The genes are TRBV6-5 and TRBJ2-1; no clear D gene. The ends were cut back, 7 bases at V and 6 bases at J, with 13 bases in the middle. The CDR3 is 13 amino acids. Germline assignment: CDR1 MNHEY and CDR2 SVGAGI.

This clonotype was counted a single time. A read error may account for a junction end that differs from germline. The rearrangement uses TRBV5-1 and TRBJ1-4; 8 bases align to TRBD1. The CDR3 is made up of 15 amino acids. The germline V gene encodes CDR1 SGHRS and CDR2 YFSETQ. The CDR3 reads CAGSREGQGPEKLFF. The CDR3 DNA is TGCGCCGGCAGCCGTGAAGGACAGGGTCCGGAAAAACTGTTTTTT.

The gene calls are TRBV7-9 and TRBJ1-4; TRBD1 might be the D (6 bases). This CDR3 has 12 amino acids. Trimming cost V 1 base and J 14 bases, with 11 bases left between them. The V gene's germline CDR1 is SEHNR and CDR2 FQNEAQ (reference sequence). The DNA for the CDR3 is TGTGCCAGCAGCTTAGAATCGGGGGGCCTGTTTTTT. This encodes CASSLESGGLFF.

The V call is TRBV20-1, the J call TRBJ2-7; TRBD2 agrees at 7 bases. The ends lost 2 bases at V and 5 bases at J; junction bases unmatched: 6. The length of the CDR3 is 13 residues. Per the germline V gene, CDR1 is DFQATT and CDR2 is SNEGSKA (reference sequence). CDR3 in DNA: TGCAGTGCTAGATTCTGGGGGGGGAACGAGCAGTACTTC. As protein: CSARFWGGNEQYF.

V usage is TRBV7-2 and J usage is TRBJ2-1; 7 nucleotides align to TRBD2. With 2 bases clipped from V and 9 bases from J, the junction kept 16 bases outside the gene matches. The CDR3 runs to 17 residues. Germline assignment: CDR1 SGHTA and CDR2 FQGNSA. CDR3 protein: CASSLPYERDPVSEQFF. The CDR3 DNA reads TGTGCCAGCAGCTTACCATATGAGCGGGACCCCGTCAGTGAGCAGTTCTTC.

This clonotype turned up a few times. This sequence joins TRBV9 and TRBJ2-7; a possible D gene is TRBD1 (6 bases). Trimming shortened V by 0 bases and J by 7 bases, and 17 bases separated the two germline ends. The CDR3 has 15 amino acids. Germline CDR1 is SGDLS and CDR2 is YYNGEE. This CDR3 is CASSVEGGSMGEQYF. As DNA, the CDR3 is TGTGCCAGCAGCGTAGAAGGGGGTTCCATGGGGGAGCAGTACTTC.

This clonotype was recorded a few times. The chain is built from TRBV9 and TRBJ2-1, with D uncertain. The DNA end lines up better with TRBJ2-7; the J call may be wrong. Germline V CDR1 and CDR2: SGDLS, YYNGEE. CDR3 length: 16 residues. In DNA, the CDR3 is TGTGCCAGCAGTCCACGGACGGTACCAACCTACAATGAGCAGTACTTC. Protein sequence: CASSPRTVPTYNEQYF.

J is TRBJ2-5 and V is TRBV7-3, with 12 nucleotides matching TRBD2. The CDR3 runs 16 residues. Trimming removed 1 base from V and 4 bases from J; junction bases left unmatched: 4. Germline CDR1 is SGHTA and CDR2 is FQGTGA. The CDR3 region has the DNA TGTGCCAGCAGCTTAAGGACTAGCGGGGTCGGAGAGACCCAGTACTTC. Translating gives CASSLRTSGVGETQYF.

This clonotype turned up a few times. The chain recombines TRBV18 with TRBJ1-2; D is unclear. The CDR3 is 12 residues long. The V gene's germline CDR1 is KGHSH and CDR2 LQKENI. Trimming removed 6 bases from V and 3 bases from J, with 8 bases in between. The DNA of the CDR3 is TGTGCCAGCTCCGGGCGAGACTATGGCTACACCTTC. Translating gives CASSGRDYGYTF.

The chain couples TRBV3-1 to TRBJ1-5; TRBD1 aligns across 9 bases. Germline V gene sequence: CDR1 LGHDT, CDR2 YNNKEL (reference sequence). CDR3 length equals 14 residues. V was clipped by 6 bases and J by 3 bases; unmatched bases: 3. For the CDR3, the DNA is TGTGCCAGCAGTGGGACAGGGAACAATCAGCCCCAGCATTTT. Translated: CASSGTGNNQPQHF.

The chain has TRBV10-3 and TRBJ2-6; D unresolved. From germline, CDR1 is ENHRY and CDR2 SYGVKD. CDR3 length: 15 residues. With 2 bases removed from V and 0 bases from J, the gap between germline ends came to 5 bases. DNA for the CDR3: TGTGCCATCAGTGAGGGAAGCTCTGGGGCCAACGTCCTGACTTTC. Protein sequence: CAISEGSSGANVLTF.

Turning to this clonotype: A read error may be the cause here, since a much bigger clone is one base away. The chain links TRBV5-1 to TRBJ2-4; 9 nucleotides match TRBD1. Germline V gives CDR1 SGHRS, CDR2 YFSETQ. The V gene end was trimmed by 3 bases and the J gene end by 11 bases; junction bases not matched to a gene: 9. The CDR3 has 14 amino acids. The CDR3 sequence is CASSSRRTGDVQYF. The CDR3 DNA follows: TGCGCCAGCAGCTCCCGGAGGACAGGGGACGTTCAGTACTTC.

Ten or more counts support this clonotype. This chain joins TRBV20-1 and TRBJ2-7, with TRBD2 matching 10 bases. Germline CDR1 DFQATT, CDR2 SNEGSKA (reference sequence). This CDR3 is built from 22 residues. The V segment lost 0 bases and the J segment 5 bases; nucleotides outside the gene matches: 28. The CDR3 DNA is TGCAGTGCTAGAGATTACCCAGCGGGAGGGCCGGGGGGGCTATCGCTATCACACGAGCAGTACTTC. This encodes CSARDYPAGGPGGLSLSHEQYF.

Comments on this clonotype: This may be a read error, as it is one base from a much larger clone. The V gene is TRBV29-1, the J gene TRBJ2-7, with 7 bases identical to TRBD2. Germline CDR1 reads SQVTM; CDR2 reads ANQGSEA. The junction had 9 bases not matched to a gene; V was cut back by 3 bases and J by 7 bases. This CDR3 is 13 amino acids long. The CDR3 coding sequence is TGCAGCGTTGAGGCGGGAGTCCACAATGAGCAGTACTTC. Residues: CSVEAGVHNEQYF.